A selection of T cell receptor beta chains follows, all from one sample in a study of blood T cells in healthy people across ages. Each CDR3 protein gets one entry after TCRdb re-called the 5' RACE reads with MiXCR. The sample lists 1.5 million to 2 million distinct CDR3 sequences; roughly 30% were seen once. The sample taken for sequencing was blood. The receptors were gathered from a woman aged 25 to 39 in good health. The CDR3 runs from the conserved cysteine through the conserved F or W.

V gene	CDR3 protein
TRBV5-1	CASSLDSLNTEAFF
TRBV20-1	CSARDRLREQFF
TRBV14	CASSPWGGTISGANVLTF
TRBV9	CASSDREITDTQYF
TRBV9	CASSLTGEAYGYTF
TRBV7-8	CASSRTSGSPEQYF
TRBV19	CASLMGGSYNEQFF
TRBV28	CASSLYGSGRETQYF
TRBV11-2	CASSLVTGAPNEQFF
TRBV18	CASSPGLGSEQYF
TRBV5-5	CASSSTARQGTEQFF
TRBV3-1	CARKPQLVGSFF
TRBV3-1	CASSQDLTGGAEGYTF
TRBV7-9	CASGAQGNEQYF
TRBV20-1	CSARDHRLAYNEQFF
TRBV18	CASSPPSMYGYTF
TRBV5-1	CASSLSAEAQNIQYF
TRBV25-1	CASSERTSDNEQFF
TRBV29-1	CSVVPWTGGSYEQYF
TRBV6-2/TRBV6-3	CASSTGSSGSVQYF
TRBV9	CAVSVDSGYEQYF
TRBV11-2	CASSGRLQGVGEQFF
TRBV2	CASSEDRGGEKLFF
TRBV29-1	CSVMPQGNEQFF
TRBV6-2/TRBV6-3	CAGAGGPHPGELFF
TRBV6-5	CASSYGGGNSPLHF
TRBV24-1	CATSDLTTAGTYNEQFF